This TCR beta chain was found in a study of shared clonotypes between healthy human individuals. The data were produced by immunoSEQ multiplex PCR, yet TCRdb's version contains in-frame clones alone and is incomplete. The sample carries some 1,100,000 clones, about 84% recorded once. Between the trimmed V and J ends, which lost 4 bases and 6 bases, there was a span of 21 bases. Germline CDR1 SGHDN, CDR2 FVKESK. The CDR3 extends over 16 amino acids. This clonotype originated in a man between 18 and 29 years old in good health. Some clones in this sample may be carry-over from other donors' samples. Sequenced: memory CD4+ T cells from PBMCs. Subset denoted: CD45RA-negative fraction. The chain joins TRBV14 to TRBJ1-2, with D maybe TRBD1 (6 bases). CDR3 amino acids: CASSPPGTSNPNGYTF. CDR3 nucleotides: TGTGCCAGCAGCCCACCCGGGACAAGCAACCCCAATGGCTACACCTTC. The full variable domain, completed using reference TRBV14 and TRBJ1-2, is EAGVTQFPSHSVIEKGQTVTLRCDPISGHDNLYWYRRVMGKEIKFLLHFVKESKQDESGMPNNRFLAERTGGTYSTLKVQPAELEDSGVYFCASSPPGTSNPNGYTFGSGTRLTVV.